These 10 T cell receptor beta chains came from one sample sequenced in a study of regulatory T cells in long-lasting Graves disease (dated by TCRdb to about 2021). Receptor libraries were prepared by multiplex PCR. Instrument on record: Illumina HiSeq 4000. To build TCR beta libraries, CDR3 regions were amplified by Arm-PCR using iRepertoire HTBI primers. The public reads were reprocessed in TCRdb via fastp at Q25 and MiXCR, keeping in-frame beta chains. Rows are unified per CDR3 protein, each entry keeping the most common DNA and genes. Present in this sample are approximately 470,000 distinct CDR3 sequences, around 15% of which were seen just once. Jointly, the top ten make up 9.5% to 15% of the sample. This specimen's time point label, per the study, means: newly diagnosed GD, antithyroid drugs for less than 3 months. For both TCR sequencing and RNA sequencing, RNA was extracted from PBMCs in TRIzol.

In addition, the sample was reused for a study of T cells in Graves' hyperthyroidism and ophthalmopathy.

The sample in question was peripheral blood mononuclear cells (PBMCs), obtained at new diagnosis, from a patient treated with antithyroid drugs. Receptor source: a man aged 35 to 55 with Graves disease. Donor details come from another sample of the same person, matched by shared clones.

This clonotype was counted a few times. V gene TRBV7-6 combines with J gene TRBJ2-2; no clear D gene. Germline V CDR1 and CDR2: SGHVS, FNYEAQ. This CDR3 is built from 16 residues. Trimming removed 0 bases at V and 4 bases at J, with 12 bases between. CDR3 loop: CASSLAATQTTGELFF. The CDR3 nucleotides are TGTGCCAGCAGCTTAGCGGCGACCCAAACCACCGGGGAGCTGTTTTTT.

This clonotype was found many times. V and J are TRBV28 and TRBJ2-3; TRBD2 might be the D (6 bases). The CDR3 spans 14 residues. Germline CDR1 MDHEN, CDR2 SYDVKM. The CDR3 loop reads CAGAGTGGPDTQYF. The CDR3 DNA follows: TGTGCAGGGGCCGGAACCGGAGGGCCAGATACGCAGTATTTT.

This sequence joins TRBV5-1 and TRBJ2-7, with 8 bases matching TRBD2. Germline values: CDR1 SGHRS, CDR2 YFSETQ. J was trimmed by 3 bases and V by 4 bases; bases with no gene match: 3. This CDR3 has 13 amino acids. CDR3 sequence reads: CASSAGLDYEQYF. The CDR3 DNA reads as TGCGCCAGCAGCGCGGGACTAGACTACGAGCAGTACTTC.

This clonotype has a count of ten or more. This CDR3 reads CASSPSSDYGYTF. The CDR3 DNA reads TGTGCCAGCAGCCCCAGCAGTGACTATGGCTACACCTTC. V gene TRBV6-1 combines with J gene TRBJ1-2; D remains unclear. The CDR3 covers 13 residues. CDR1 and CDR2 (germline): MNHNS, SASEGT. The germline V and J ends were trimmed by 6 bases and 3 bases, with 11 bases remaining between them.

In this sample, this clonotype turned up once. The DNA of the CDR3 is TGTGCCAGCAAACCAGGGAGTTCCCCCAATGAGCAGTTCTTC. This codes for CASKPGSSPNEQFF. The chain is built from TRBV7-9 and TRBJ2-1, with D possibly called TRBD1 or TRBD2 (5 bases each). The CDR3 has 14 residues. CDR1 and CDR2 (germline): SEHNR, FQNEAQ (reference sequence). Trimming removed 7 bases at V and 6 bases at J, with 16 bases between.

This clonotype was seen many times. The chain uses TRBV20-1 and TRBJ2-7, with D unclear. V shed 2 bases and J shed 2 bases, with 7 bases lying between them. The CDR3 contains 12 residues. From germline, CDR1 is DFQATT and CDR2 SNEGSKA (reference sequence). In nucleotides, the CDR3 is TGCAGTGCTAGAAGCAGTCCCTACGAGCAGTACTTC. Translated, it gives CSARSSPYEQYF.

This clonotype has at least ten counts. J is TRBJ2-3 and V is TRBV20-1; the match to TRBD2 covers 9 bases. The CDR3 totals 15 residues. Per germline, CDR1 DFQATT and CDR2 SNEGSKA (reference sequence). The V segment lost 5 bases and the J segment 4 bases; nucleotides outside the gene matches: 10. CDR3 loop: CSAAGLAGLPDTQYF. DNA of the CDR3: TGCAGTGCTGCGGGGCTAGCGGGACTTCCAGATACGCAGTATTTT.

This clonotype was counted ten times or more. V is TRBV20-1 and J is TRBJ2-3; TRBD1 matches 7 bases. Trimming cost V 3 bases and J 2 bases; bases outside gene matches: 5. Germline CDR1 DFQATT, CDR2 SNEGSKA (reference sequence). The CDR3 is made up of 14 amino acids. The CDR3 DNA sequence: TGCAGTGCTAGCCAGGGGGATTCCACAGATACGCAGTATTTT. Protein product: CSASQGDSTDTQYF.

This clonotype was counted a few times. The chain carries TRBV7-9 and TRBJ2-2; 8 bases align to TRBD2. The germline CDR1 and CDR2 sequences are SEHNR and FQNEAQ (reference sequence). The CDR3 spans 15 residues. Trimming cost V 3 bases and J 3 bases; bases outside gene matches: 3. CDR3 nucleotides: TGTGCCAGCAGCTTTAAGCGGGAGTACACCGGGGAGCTGTTTTTT. It translates to CASSFKREYTGELFF. Drawing the rest from reference TRBV7-9 and TRBJ2-2, the complete variable domain is DTGVSQNPRHKITKRGQNVTFRCDPISEHNRLYWYRQTLGQGPEFLTYFQNEAQLEKSRLLSDRFSAERPKGSFSTLEIQRTEQGDSAMYLCASSFKREYTGELFFGEGSRLTVL.

The sample holds many counts of this clonotype. This chain connects TRBV12-3 or TRBV12-4 to TRBJ1-1, with 7 bases that match TRBD1. CDR3 size: 20 residues. After removal of 8 bases from V and 7 bases from J, the junction contained 31 bases not matched to a gene. The CDR3 reads CASSNWGIIKKGGSLYEAFF. The CDR3 coding sequence is TGTGCCAGCTCGAATTGGGGGATAATCAAAAAAGGGGGCTCCCTGTATGAAGCTTTCTTT.